The 26 T cell receptor beta chains listed next were all sequenced from one sample in a study of CD8 T cells in ankylosing spondylitis. From the 5' RACE reads, TCRdb called clonotypes with MiXCR, one entry per CDR3 protein. This sample has approximately 550,000 distinct CDR3 sequences, with approximately 11% found just once. These receptors are not linked to any known antigen. General study points: A motif in TCR beta, a set of seven to nine highly homologous variants, appeared characteristic of ankylosing spondylitis blood.

The sample taken for sequencing was blood, either unsorted or a sorted T cell fraction (not recorded which). The receptor source for this set is a male donor with ankylosing spondylitis.

This clonotype was recorded at least ten times. The chain uses TRBV6-4 and TRBJ2-1; D is perhaps TRBD2 (5 bases). This CDR3 region has 17 residues. With 0 bases removed from V and 0 bases from J, the gap between germline ends came to 12 bases. CDR1 MRHNA and CDR2 SNTAGT come from the germline V gene. The CDR3, as DNA: TGTGCCAGCAGTGACTCCCACATAGCGAGCTCCTACAATGAGCAGTTCTTC. Residues: CASSDSHIASSYNEQFF.

The chain uses TRBV7-9 and TRBJ1-1; TRBD1 might be the D (5 bases). CDR1 SEHNR and CDR2 FQNEAQ come from the germline V gene (reference sequence). The length of the CDR3 is 15 residues. The germline V and J ends were trimmed by 5 bases and 1 base, with 14 bases remaining between them. CDR3 loop: CASSPRGGENTEAFF. The CDR3 nucleotides read TGTGCCAGCAGCCCTCGGGGGGGAGAGAACACTGAAGCTTTCTTT.

This clonotype has at least ten counts. The chain has TRBV7-8 and TRBJ2-1; tentatively, D is TRBD1 (6 bases). Trimming cost V 1 base and J 3 bases, with 13 bases left between them. CDR1 and CDR2 from the germline V gene are SGHVS and FQNEAQ. The CDR3 spans 16 residues. The CDR3 DNA follows: TGTGCCAGCAGCTTAGTGTCAGGGGATTTCTACAATGAGCAGTTCTTC. Its translation: CASSLVSGDFYNEQFF.

This clonotype appeared a few times. This chain links TRBV5-1 with TRBJ1-1; 8 bases are a match to TRBD1. V lost 3 bases and J lost 7; bases outside the gene matches: 11. Germline lookup yields CDR1 SGHRS and CDR2 YFSETQ. The CDR3 has 15 residues. The DNA for the CDR3 is TGCGCCAGCAGCTCCCAAGCCGGGACAGGCCTTGAAGCTTTCTTT. As protein: CASSSQAGTGLEAFF.

The chain uses TRBV28 and TRBJ1-1; 7 nucleotides line up with TRBD1. Germline assignment: CDR1 MDHEN and CDR2 SYDVKM. This CDR3 has 15 amino acids. With V trimmed by 4 bases and J by 1 base, 6 bases remained unmatched. In nucleotides, the CDR3 is TGTGCCAGCAGTTCTAGGGGACAGTGGAACACTGAAGCTTTCTTT. It translates to CASSSRGQWNTEAFF. Looking up the rest from reference TRBV28 and TRBJ1-1 gives the full variable domain: DVKVTQSSRYLVKRTGEKVFLECVQDMDHENMFWYRQDPGLGLRLIYFSYDVKMKEKGDIPEGYSVSREKKERFSLILESASTNQTSMYLCASSSRGQWNTEAFFGQGTRLTVV.

The CDR3 sequence is CSAMGRVRGTEAFF. CDR3 sequence (DNA): TGCAGTGCTATGGGCAGGGTGAGAGGGACTGAAGCTTTCTTT. V and J are TRBV20-1 and TRBJ1-1; perhaps TRBD1 as D (5 bases). This CDR3 spans 14 amino acids. Germline V gene data show CDR1 as DFQATT and CDR2 as SNEGSKA (reference sequence). V was cut by 4 bases and J by 5 bases, with 17 bases left in between.

This chain links TRBV2 with TRBJ2-5; no clear D gene. In germline, CDR1 is SNHLY, CDR2 FYNNEI. CDR3 size: 14 residues. V was shortened by 2 bases and J by 4 bases, with 11 bases between the two germline ends. This CDR3 reads CASSEQGNRETQYF. The CDR3 nucleotides read TGTGCCAGCAGTGAACAAGGGAACCGAGAGACCCAGTACTTC.

The genes are TRBV11-2 and TRBJ2-2, with TRBD1 matching over 7 bases. CDR1 and CDR2 from the germline V gene are SGHAT and FQNNGV. The CDR3 consists of 16 residues. Losses at the gene ends were 5 bases for V and 6 bases for J; bases not matched to a gene: 12. The CDR3 region has the DNA TGTGCCAGCAGCCCCTCGGTAACAGGGGTTGCCGGGGAGCTGTTTTTT. Translating gives CASSPSVTGVAGELFF. Variable domain in full (rest from reference TRBV11-2 and TRBJ2-2): EAGVAQSPRYKIIEKRQSVAFWCNPISGHATLYWYQQILGQGPKLLIQFQNNGVVDDSQLPKDRFSAERLKGVDSTLKIQPAKLEDSAVYLCASSPSVTGVAGELFFGEGSRLTVL.

The chain has TRBV29-1 and TRBJ2-1; 9 nucleotides line up with TRBD1. V lost 4 bases, J lost 8 bases, and 3 bases stayed unmatched. The CDR3 runs to 12 residues. Germline V lookup: CDR1 SQVTM, CDR2 ANQGSEA. CDR3 bases: TGCAGCGTTGGCGACAGGGGGTATGAGCAGTTCTTC. Encoded protein: CSVGDRGYEQFF.

The V call is TRBV6-5, the J call TRBJ2-1; possibly TRBD1 for D (5 bases). V was pared by 4 bases and J by 0 bases, with 16 bases between. Germline V CDR1 and CDR2: MNHEY, SVGAGI. The CDR3 has 17 amino acids. CDR3 coding DNA: TGTGCCAGCAGTTTCGCTCCATGGACACGCTCCTACAATGAGCAGTTCTTC. Residues: CASSFAPWTRSYNEQFF.

This chain uses TRBV12-3 or TRBV12-4 with TRBJ1-4; the match to TRBD1 covers 8 bases. The length of the CDR3 is 14 residues. Trimming removed 6 bases from V and 8 bases from J; junction bases left unmatched: 8. The CDR3 DNA sequence: TGTGCCAGCAGGGGGACAGGAGGTTTCGAAAAACTGTTTTTT. Its protein is CASRGTGGFEKLFF.

This clonotype has only a few counts. The J gene is TRBJ2-7, the V gene TRBV10-2; unclear D gene. The CDR3 is 13 amino acids. Looked up from germline, CDR1 is WSHSY and CDR2 is SAAADI. The V end was cut by 4 bases, the J end by 2 bases, with 9 bases between. CDR3 residues: CASSGQEPYEQYF. The CDR3 DNA sequence: TGCGCCAGCAGTGGGCAGGAACCCTACGAGCAGTACTTC.

This rearrangement joins TRBV27 to TRBJ2-6, with 7 bases aligning to TRBD1. The CDR3 extends over 18 amino acids. Germline-derived CDR1 and CDR2 are MNHEY and SMNVEV (reference sequence). The trim removed 6 bases at V and 0 bases at J, leaving 11 bases unmatched. This CDR3 is CASSKGWGQSSGANVLTF. CDR3 DNA: TGTGCCAGCAGCAAAGGGTGGGGACAGAGCTCTGGGGCCAACGTCCTGACTTTC.

This clonotype was seen more than once but under ten times. V gene TRBV7-9 combines with J gene TRBJ1-2; 7 bases are shared with TRBD1. The CDR3 has 15 amino acids. V lost 5 bases, J lost 1 base, and 7 bases stayed unmatched. Germline lookup yields CDR1 SEHNR and CDR2 FQNEAQ (reference sequence). For the CDR3, the DNA is TGTGCCAGCAGCACGGACAGGAGATTTAACTATGGCTACACCTTC. Translation gives CASSTDRRFNYGYTF.

There are many counts of this clonotype. The chain combines TRBV20-1 with TRBJ2-3; D ambiguous. The CDR3 has 12 amino acids. CDR1 and CDR2 (germline): DFQATT, SNEGSKA (reference sequence). Between the trimmed V and J ends, which lost 6 bases and 4 bases, there was a span of 11 bases. The CDR3 DNA reads as TGCAGTGCCGGCTTTTCTCCAGATACGCAGTATTTT. Translated, it gives CSAGFSPDTQYF.

Only a few counts were recorded for this clonotype. The V gene is TRBV10-3, the J gene TRBJ1-6; no definite D call. Germline assignment: CDR1 ENHRY and CDR2 SYGVKD. The V end lost 6 bases, the J end lost 0 bases, and 9 bases lay between the germline ends. The CDR3 is 15 residues long. The CDR3 nucleotides read TGTGCCATCAGGGCGGAGAGCTCCTATAATTCACCCCTCCACTTT. Translation gives CAIRAESSYNSPLHF.

This clonotype was detected ten times or more. V usage is TRBV12-3 or TRBV12-4 and J usage is TRBJ2-3; 10 nucleotides line up with TRBD1. The CDR3 consists of 19 residues. The V segment lost 6 bases and the J segment 2 bases; nucleotides outside the gene matches: 17. The CDR3 sequence: CASRPTGGSRDSPTDTQYF. The CDR3, as DNA: TGTGCCAGCAGGCCGACAGGGGGCTCAAGGGACTCGCCCACAGATACGCAGTATTTT.

The CDR3 loop reads CASINYAEQFF. The CDR3 DNA reads TGTGCCAGCATCAATTATGCTGAGCAGTTCTTC. The chain employs TRBV12-3 or TRBV12-4 and TRBJ2-1; D unresolved. This CDR3 is built from 11 residues. Trimming took off 7 bases at V and 9 bases at J, with 10 bases between the two ends.

This clonotype occurred a few times. This rearrangement joins TRBV3-1 to TRBJ1-2; 8 bases agree with TRBD1. V shed 2 bases, J shed 4 bases, and the junction held 6 bases outside the gene matches. Germline V gene data show CDR1 as LGHDT and CDR2 as YNNKEL (reference sequence). The CDR3 totals 15 residues. The CDR3 DNA sequence: TGTGCCAGCAGCCAATATGGACAGGGAATCTATGGCTACACCTTC. The encoded protein is CASSQYGQGIYGYTF.

J is TRBJ2-1 and V is TRBV15; D may be TRBD2 (5 bases). CDR3 size: 17 residues. CDR1 and CDR2 (germline): LNHNV, YYDKDF (reference sequence). The ends were cut back, 3 bases at V and 0 bases at J, with 15 bases in the middle. CDR3 in DNA: TGTGCCACCAGCAGTAGAATAGCGTTCCGCTCCTACAATGAGCAGTTCTTC. This codes for CATSSRIAFRSYNEQFF.

In DNA form, the CDR3 reads TGTGCCAGCAGTAGCGGGAGTGTTATCGGGGAGCTGTTTTTT. Amino acids: CASSSGSVIGELFF. The chain carries TRBV3-1 and TRBJ2-2; 9 bases are a match to TRBD2. V gave up 6 bases and J gave up 7 bases; unmatched junction bases: 6. CDR1 is LGHDT and CDR2 is YNNKEL in the germline V gene (reference sequence). This CDR3 has 14 amino acids.

The chain uses TRBV6-1 and TRBJ2-4, with 7 bases aligning to TRBD1. CDR3 length equals 17 residues. With V trimmed by 5 bases and J by 2 bases, 12 bases remained unmatched. The germline V gene encodes CDR1 MNHNS and CDR2 SASEGT. The CDR3 DNA sequence: TGTGCCAGCAGTCCACCCCGGACAGGCCTTTCCAAAAACATTCAGTACTTC. Translation: CASSPPRTGLSKNIQYF.

The chain employs TRBV20-1 and TRBJ1-2; the match to TRBD1 covers 9 bases. Germline lookup yields CDR1 DFQATT and CDR2 SNEGSKA (reference sequence). The CDR3 has 13 amino acids. V trimming: 5 bases; J trimming: 7 bases; junction bases outside the gene matches: 8. In DNA, the CDR3 is TGCAGTGCTGATACCGGGACAGGGAGTGGCTACACCTTC. Translating it yields CSADTGTGSGYTF.

The chain employs TRBV7-2 and TRBJ2-5; 7 bases agree with TRBD1. After removal of 2 bases from V and 5 bases from J, the junction contained 14 bases not matched to a gene. Germline loops: CDR1 SGHTA, CDR2 FQGNSA. The length of the CDR3 is 17 residues. The CDR3 spells CASSLRGGGVGRETQYF. Written as DNA, the CDR3 is TGTGCCAGCAGCTTAAGAGGGGGCGGAGTGGGCAGGGAGACCCAGTACTTC.

This clonotype was seen more than once but under ten times. This chain uses TRBV7-2 with TRBJ2-7; D is possibly TRBD2 (5 bases). The CDR3 runs 13 residues. V dropped 3 bases and J dropped 4 bases, with 10 bases sitting between them. CDR1 and CDR2 from the germline V gene are SGHTA and FQGNSA. The CDR3 DNA reads TGTGCCAGCAGCTTTAATCCGGGATACGAGCAGTACTTC. This gives the protein CASSFNPGYEQYF.

This chain connects TRBV20-1 to TRBJ2-2, with 11 bases matching TRBD2. The CDR3 has 17 amino acids. V lost 3 bases and J lost 3; bases outside the gene matches: 9. Germline values: CDR1 DFQATT, CDR2 SNEGSKA (reference sequence). The CDR3: CSASDPSGRFDTGELFF. Here the CDR3 DNA reads TGCAGTGCTAGTGATCCTAGCGGGAGGTTCGACACCGGGGAGCTGTTTTTT.